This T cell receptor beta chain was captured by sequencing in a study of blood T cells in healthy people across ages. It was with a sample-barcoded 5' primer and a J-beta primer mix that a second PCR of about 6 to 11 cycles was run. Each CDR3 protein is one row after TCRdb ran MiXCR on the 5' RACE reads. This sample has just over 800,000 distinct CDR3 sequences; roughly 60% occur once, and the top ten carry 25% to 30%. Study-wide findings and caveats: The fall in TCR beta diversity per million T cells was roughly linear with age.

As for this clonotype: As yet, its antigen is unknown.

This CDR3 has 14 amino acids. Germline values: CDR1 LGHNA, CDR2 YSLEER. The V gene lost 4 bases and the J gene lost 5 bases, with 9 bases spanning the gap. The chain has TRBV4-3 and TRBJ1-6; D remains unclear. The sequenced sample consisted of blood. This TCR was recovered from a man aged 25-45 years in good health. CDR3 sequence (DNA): TGCGCCAGCAGCCCCAAGCCGGATAATTCACCCCTCCACTTT. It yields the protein CASSPKPDNSPLHF.